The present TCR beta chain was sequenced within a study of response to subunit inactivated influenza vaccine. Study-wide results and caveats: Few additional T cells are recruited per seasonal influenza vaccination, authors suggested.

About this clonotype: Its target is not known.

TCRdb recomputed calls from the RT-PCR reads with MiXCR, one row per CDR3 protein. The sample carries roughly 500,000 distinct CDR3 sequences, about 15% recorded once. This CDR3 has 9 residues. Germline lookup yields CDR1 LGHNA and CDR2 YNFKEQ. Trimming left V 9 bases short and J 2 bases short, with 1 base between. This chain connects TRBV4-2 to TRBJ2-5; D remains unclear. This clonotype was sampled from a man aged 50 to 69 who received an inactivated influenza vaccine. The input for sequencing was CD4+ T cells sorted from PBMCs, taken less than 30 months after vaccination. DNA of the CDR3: TGTGCCAGTCAAGAGACCCAGTACTTC. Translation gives CASQETQYF.